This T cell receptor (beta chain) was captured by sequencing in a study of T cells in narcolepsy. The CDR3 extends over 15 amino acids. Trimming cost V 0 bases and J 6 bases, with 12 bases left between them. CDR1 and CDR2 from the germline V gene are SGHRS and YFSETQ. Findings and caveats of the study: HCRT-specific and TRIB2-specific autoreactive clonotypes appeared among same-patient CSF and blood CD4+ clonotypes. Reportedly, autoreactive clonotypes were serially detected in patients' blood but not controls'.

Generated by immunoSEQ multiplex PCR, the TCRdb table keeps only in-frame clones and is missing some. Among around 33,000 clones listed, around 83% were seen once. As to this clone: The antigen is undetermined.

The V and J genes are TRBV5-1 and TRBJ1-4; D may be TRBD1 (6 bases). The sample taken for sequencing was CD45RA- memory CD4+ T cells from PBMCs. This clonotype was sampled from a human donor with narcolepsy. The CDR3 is CASSLGGAGDEKLFF. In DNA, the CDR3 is TGCGCCAGCAGCTTGGGAGGAGCAGGGGATGAAAAACTGTTTTTT.